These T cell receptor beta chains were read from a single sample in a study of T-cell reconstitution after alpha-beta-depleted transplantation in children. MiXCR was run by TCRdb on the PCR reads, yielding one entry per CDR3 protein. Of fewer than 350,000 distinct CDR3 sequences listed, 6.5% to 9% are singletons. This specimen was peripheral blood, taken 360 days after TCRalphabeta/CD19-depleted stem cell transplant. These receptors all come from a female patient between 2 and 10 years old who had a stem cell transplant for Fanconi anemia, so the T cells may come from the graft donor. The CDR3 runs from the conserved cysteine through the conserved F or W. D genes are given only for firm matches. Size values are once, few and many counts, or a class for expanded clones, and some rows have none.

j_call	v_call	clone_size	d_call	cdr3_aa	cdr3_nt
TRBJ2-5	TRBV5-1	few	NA	CASSLTGSEETQYF	TGCGCCAGCAGCTTGACAGGGTCGGAAGAGACCCAGTACTTC
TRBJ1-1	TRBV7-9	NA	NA	CASSFLGEGTMNTEAFF	TGTGCCAGCAGTTTCTTGGGGGAGGGGACCATGAACACTGAAGCTTTCTTT
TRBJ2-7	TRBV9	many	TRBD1	CASSDRVNSYEQYF	TGTGCCAGCAGTGACAGGGTAAACTCCTACGAGCAGTACTTC
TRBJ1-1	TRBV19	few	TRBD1	CASSMTGGETAFF	TGTGCCAGTAGTATGACAGGGGGAGAGACAGCTTTCTTT
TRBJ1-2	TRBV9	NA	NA	CASSAPTEIALDYGYTF	TGTGCCAGCAGCGCACCAACCGAAATAGCTCTAGACTATGGCTACACCTTC
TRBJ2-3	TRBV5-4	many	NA	CASSPRGEDTQYF	TGTGCCAGCAGCCCACGAGGAGAAGATACGCAGTATTTT
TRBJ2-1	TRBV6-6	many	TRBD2	CASSTGLVNEQFF	TGTGCCAGCAGCACAGGACTAGTCAATGAGCAGTTCTTC
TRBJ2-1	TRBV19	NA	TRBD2	CASSIGGGGHEQFF	TGTGCCAGTAGTATTGGCGGGGGTGGCCATGAGCAGTTCTTC
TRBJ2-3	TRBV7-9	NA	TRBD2	CASSRSGGFTDTQYF	TGTGCCAGCAGCCGTAGCGGGGGGTTTACAGATACGCAGTATTTT
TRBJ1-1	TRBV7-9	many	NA	CASRTAGATEAFF	TGTGCCAGCAGAACGGCAGGGGCCACTGAAGCTTTCTTT
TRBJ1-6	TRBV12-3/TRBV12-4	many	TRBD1	CASSSHRQGDSPLHF	TGTGCCAGCAGTTCCCACAGACAGGGGGATTCACCCCTCCACTTT